The 23 T cell receptor beta chains presented below share a single source sample, sequenced in a study of blood T cell repertoires in COVID-19. Sequencing used immunoSEQ multiplex PCR; TCRdb keeps in-frame clones, though not all of them. The table has roughly 200,000 clones, roughly four fifths seen once. Sequences were obtained from PBMCs or T cells enriched from blood (not recorded which). These TCRs come from a man between 40 and 49 years old who had recovered from COVID-19.

The chain combines TRBV5-1 with TRBJ2-5; a weak D match, TRBD2 (6 bases). The CDR3 is 15 residues long. Trimming stripped 2 bases from V and 2 bases from J, with 13 bases between. Looked up from germline, CDR1 is SGHRS and CDR2 is YFSETQ. The CDR3 sequence is CASSLTGSAQETQYF. The CDR3, as DNA: TGCGCCAGCAGCTTAACCGGGAGCGCACAAGAGACCCAGTACTTC.

This chain joins TRBV5-1 and TRBJ2-4, with 11 bases that match TRBD1. Trimming took 3 bases from V and 7 from J; bases not matched to a gene: 3. CDR1 and CDR2 (germline): SGHRS, YFSETQ. The CDR3 loop spans 14 amino acids. In nucleotides, the CDR3 is TGCGCCAGCAGCTCAGGACAGGGGGCGAACATTCAGTACTTC. This sequence encodes CASSSGQGANIQYF.

On this clone itself: This sequence may be a read error, since a much larger clone differs from it by one base. The rearrangement links TRBV7-2 to TRBJ1-2; 7 bases line up with TRBD1. Germline V CDR1 and CDR2: SGHTA, FQGNSA. Trimming took 5 bases from V and 2 from J; bases not matched to a gene: 2. The CDR3 extends over 13 amino acids. Here the CDR3 reads CASSLQGNYGYTF. The CDR3 coding sequence is TGTGCCAGCAGCCTACAGGGGAACTATGGCTACACCTTC. Variable domain in full (rest from reference TRBV7-2 and TRBJ1-2): GAGVSQSPSNKVTEKGKDVELRCDPISGHTALYWYRQSLGQGLEFLIYFQGNSAPDKSGLPSDRFSAERTGGSVSTLTIQRTQQEDSAVYLCASSLQGNYGYTFGSGTRLTVV.

The rearrangement joins TRBV27 to TRBJ1-2, with TRBD1 identical over 9 bases. V shed 3 bases and J 8 bases; nucleotides not matched to a gene: 7. The CDR3 loop spans 14 amino acids. In germline, CDR1 is MNHEY, CDR2 SMNVEV (reference sequence). The CDR3: CASSFRDRDVGYTF. The CDR3, as DNA: TGTGCCAGCAGTTTCCGGGACAGGGATGTGGGCTACACCTTC.

This clone was picked up one time. The chain carries TRBV4-2 and TRBJ2-3; 8 positions match TRBD2. The ends lost 1 base at V and 4 bases at J; junction bases unmatched: 13. The germline V gene has CDR1 LGHNA and CDR2 YNFKEQ. The CDR3 has 18 amino acids. In nucleotides, the CDR3 is TGTGCCAGCAGCCAAGTCTCGCTAGCGGGCCCCCCGCCAGATACGCAGTATTTT. Translated: CASSQVSLAGPPPDTQYF.

The chain couples TRBV28 to TRBJ2-1, with 10 bases fitting TRBD2. The germline CDR1 and CDR2 sequences are MDHEN and SYDVKM. This CDR3 contains 17 residues. V dropped 3 bases and J dropped 0; count of bases not matched to a gene: 5. CDR3 in DNA: TGTGCCAGCAGTTTTTTAGTAGCGGGAGGCTCCTACAATGAGCAGTTCTTC. Protein sequence: CASSFLVAGGSYNEQFF.

The chain carries TRBV5-1 and TRBJ1-2; TRBD1 might be the D (6 bases). The CDR3 sequence is 15 residues long. Germline assignment: CDR1 SGHRS and CDR2 YFSETQ. Trimming cost V 1 base and J 5 bases, with 15 bases left between them. CDR3 DNA: TGCGCCAGCAGCTTGACAGGGTTCGTAAGTTATGGCTACACCTTC. It translates to CASSLTGFVSYGYTF. The variable domain in full, completed from reference TRBV5-1 and TRBJ1-2, reads KAGVTQTPRYLIKTRGQQVTLSCSPISGHRSVSWYQQTPGQGLQFLFEYFSETQRNKGNFPGRFSGRQFSNSRSEMNVSTLELGDSALYLCASSLTGFVSYGYTFGSGTRLTVV.

The rearrangement joins TRBV28 to TRBJ2-7, with a tentative D call TRBD1 (6 bases). The V gene lost 4 bases and the J gene lost 4 bases, with 20 bases spanning the gap. CDR1 is MDHEN, CDR2 SYDVKM, per germline. The CDR3 consists of 16 residues. The CDR3 protein is CASSSLSWGQSYEQYF. The CDR3, as DNA: TGTGCCAGCAGTTCTCTGTCATGGGGACAATCGTACGAGCAGTACTTC.

The V gene is TRBV6-4, the J gene TRBJ1-1, with 7 positions matching TRBD1. Germline V gene data show CDR1 as MRHNA and CDR2 as SNTAGT. J was trimmed by 2 bases and V by 11 bases; bases with no gene match: 5. The CDR3 length is 12 residues. The CDR3 DNA reads as TGTGCCGGAAGGACAGGTAACACTGAAGCTTTCTTT. Translated, it gives CAGRTGNTEAFF.

This clone was counted a few times. The chain uses TRBV21-1 and TRBJ2-7; the table calls TRBD1, which could not be checked here. TRBV21-1 is flagged as a pseudogene. The CDR3 is 14 amino acids. CDR3: CASSRGDREHEQYF. In DNA form, the CDR3 reads TGTGCCAGCTCCCGGGGGGACAGGGAGCACGAGCAGTACTTC.

This clone was seen only a few times. This chain connects TRBV7-2 to TRBJ1-2, with 8 positions matching TRBD1. J lost 4 bases, V lost 5 bases, and 3 bases had no gene match. This CDR3 region has 13 residues. Per the germline V gene, CDR1 is SGHTA and CDR2 is FQGNSA. CDR3 sequence: CASSDGQGYGYTF. The CDR3 region has the DNA TGTGCCAGCAGCGACGGACAGGGCTATGGCTACACCTTC.

The genes are TRBV5-1 and TRBJ2-5; unclear D gene. The germline V gene encodes CDR1 SGHRS and CDR2 YFSETQ. The CDR3 sequence is 17 residues long. Trimming pared 1 base from V and 5 bases from J, leaving 21 bases between. CDR3 sequence reads: CASSLYVNPPTEETQYF. In nucleotides, the CDR3 is TGCGCCAGCAGCTTGTACGTAAACCCTCCAACGGAGGAGACCCAGTACTTC.

The rearrangement uses TRBV25-1 and TRBJ1-2; D not resolved. Trimming shortened V by 6 bases and J by 7 bases, and 9 bases separated the two germline ends. The CDR3 spans 11 residues. Germline V lookup: CDR1 MGHDK, CDR2 SYGVNS. In nucleotides, the CDR3 is TGTGCCAGCAGAACCACCAGTGGCTACACCTTC. This codes for CASRTTSGYTF.

The chain carries TRBV5-1 and TRBJ1-2, with a weak D call TRBD1 (5 bases). The CDR3 totals 14 residues. Germline V gives CDR1 SGHRS, CDR2 YFSETQ. The V and J ends lost 7 bases and 4 bases respectively, with 17 bases between them. CDR3 sequence (DNA): TGCGCCAGCTCCTTGGCGGGGGTAGGCTATGGCTACACCTTC. Protein sequence: CASSLAGVGYGYTF.

This clone occurred once. The rearrangement links TRBV9 to TRBJ2-5; 9 bases agree with TRBD2. With V trimmed by 0 bases and J by 4 bases, 10 bases remained unmatched. The CDR3 has 17 residues. CDR1 is SGDLS, CDR2 YYNGEE, per germline. CDR3 protein: CASSVVGGRAGGETQYF. CDR3 nucleotides: TGTGCCAGCAGCGTAGTCGGCGGGAGGGCCGGGGGAGAGACCCAGTACTTC.

The CDR3, as DNA: TGTGCCAGCAGTTTCCCAAGTCAGTATCGGTTAGCGGCATCCTACGAGCAGTACTTC. This gives the protein CASSFPSQYRLAASYEQYF. This chain connects TRBV28 to TRBJ2-7; a weak D match, TRBD2 (6 bases). The germline V gene encodes CDR1 MDHEN and CDR2 SYDVKM. This CDR3 contains 19 residues. V was cut by 3 bases and J by 1 base, with 25 bases left in between.

The DNA for the CDR3 is TGCAGCGTTGCATGGCAGGTGAACACTGAAGCTTTCTTT. Its protein is CSVAWQVNTEAFF. The chain uses TRBV29-1 and TRBJ1-1; D is undetermined. V gave up 4 bases and J gave up 0 bases, with 9 bases separating them. The CDR3 has 13 amino acids. Germline loops: CDR1 SQVTM, CDR2 ANQGSEA.

The chain combines TRBV9 with TRBJ2-2; a weak D match, TRBD2 (5 bases). This CDR3 is 16 amino acids long. V dropped 0 bases and J dropped 2 bases, with 11 bases sitting between them. The germline V gene encodes CDR1 SGDLS and CDR2 YYNGEE. The CDR3 protein is CASSVVDFSNTGELFF. CDR3 DNA: TGTGCCAGCAGCGTAGTGGACTTCTCTAACACCGGGGAGCTGTTTTTT. Looking up the rest from reference TRBV9 and TRBJ2-2 gives the full variable domain: DSGVTQTPKHLITATGQRVTLRCSPRSGDLSVYWYQQSLDQGLQFLIQYYNGEERAKGNILERFSAQQFPDLHSELNLSSLELGDSALYFCASSVVDFSNTGELFFGEGSRLTVL.

The rearrangement links TRBV29-1 to TRBJ2-3; 7 nucleotides line up with TRBD2. Germline lookup yields CDR1 SQVTM and CDR2 ANQGSEA. The ends lost 7 bases at V and 1 base at J; junction bases unmatched: 11. The CDR3 has 15 amino acids. The CDR3 here is CSGNGGSGGTDTQYF. Here the CDR3 DNA reads TGCAGCGGCAACGGGGGGAGTGGGGGCACAGATACGCAGTATTTT.

The chain is built from TRBV6-5 and TRBJ2-7; D perhaps matches TRBD1 (6 bases). This CDR3 is built from 15 residues. Germline V gene sequence: CDR1 MNHEY, CDR2 SVGAGI. With 4 bases removed from V and 4 bases from J, the gap between germline ends came to 17 bases. The CDR3 sequence is CASSSSRGSTYEQYF. Here the CDR3 DNA reads TGTGCCAGCAGTTCATCCAGGGGATCCACATACGAGCAGTACTTC.

This clone has a handful of counts. The chain employs TRBV5-1 and TRBJ2-2; 7 nucleotides agree with TRBD1. The germline V gene encodes CDR1 SGHRS and CDR2 YFSETQ. The CDR3 is made up of 15 amino acids. V was pared by 0 bases and J by 3 bases, with 2 bases of the junction left unmatched. The chain's CDR3 is CASSLVQGDTGELFF. The CDR3 DNA is TGCGCCAGCAGCTTGGTTCAGGGGGACACCGGGGAGCTGTTTTTT.

The genes are TRBV20-1 and TRBJ1-1; D is unclear. The CDR3 covers 15 residues. CDR1 is DFQATT, CDR2 SNEGSKA, per germline (reference sequence). V was pared by 3 bases and J by 2 bases, with 16 bases between. The CDR3 nucleotides read TGCAGTGCTAGTCCGGCGGGTCAGTTTAACACTGAAGCTTTCTTT. Its translation: CSASPAGQFNTEAFF.

The rearrangement uses TRBV7-8 and TRBJ1-1; D gene ambiguous. CDR1 and CDR2 (germline): SGHVS, FQNEAQ. This CDR3 is 18 amino acids long. V was shortened by 5 bases and J by 2 bases, with 24 bases between the two germline ends. DNA of the CDR3: TGTGCCAGCAGCAAAGCCGCCCTCCTTTTTGGTCGAAACACTGAAGCTTTCTTT. Translated: CASSKAALLFGRNTEAFF.